The 26 T cell receptor beta chains below all came from one sample that was sequenced in a study of OX40 agonist ivuxolimab in advanced cancers. Clones were sequenced by immunoSEQ multiplex PCR, and TCRdb holds only the in-frame ones, with some missing. The table shows roughly 50,000 clones, with more than 70% occurring only once. The specimen comprised CD4+ or CD8+ T cells sorted from blood, sampled in a trial of the OX40 agonist ivuxolimab. The receptors derive from an adult with an advanced solid tumor such as melanoma, head and neck, liver or kidney cancer.

This chain uses TRBV4-3 with TRBJ2-7; D might be TRBD2 (5 bases). Trimming removed 0 bases from V and 9 bases from J, with 18 bases in between. CDR1 and CDR2 from the germline V gene are LGHNA and YSLEER. This CDR3 has 15 amino acids. CDR3 residues: CASSQDPGFNARQYF. CDR3 nucleotide sequence: TGCGCCAGCAGCCAAGATCCGGGGTTCAATGCGCGGCAGTACTTC.

The rearrangement uses TRBV7-9 and TRBJ2-7, with D possibly matching TRBD2 (6 bases). The CDR3 loop spans 11 amino acids. Germline loops: CDR1 SEHNR, CDR2 FQNEAQ (reference sequence). Trimming left V 10 bases short and J 7 bases short, with 14 bases between. In nucleotides, the CDR3 is TGTGCCATCGAGGTCGCGGGAGAGCAGTACTTC. Encoded protein: CAIEVAGEQYF.

The rearrangement joins TRBV29-1 to TRBJ1-2; TRBD1 matches at 8 bases. The CDR3 is 13 amino acids. Unmatched junction bases numbered 4, after V lost 5 bases and J lost 2 bases. CDR1 and CDR2 from the germline V gene are SQVTM and ANQGSEA. The CDR3 spells CSVSTGVNYGYTF. In DNA form, the CDR3 reads TGCAGCGTTTCGACAGGGGTCAACTATGGCTACACCTTC.

As concerns this clone: An end of the junction differs from the germline gene, which may be a read error. V is TRBV6-5 and J is TRBJ1-1; 7 bases are a match to TRBD1. CDR1 is MNHEY, CDR2 SVGAGI, per germline. This CDR3 spans 13 amino acids. The CDR3 here is CASSLGTAAEAFF. The DNA of the CDR3 is TGTGCCAGCAGTCTCGGGACAGCCGCTGAGGCTTTCTTT.

This clone was counted once. The rearrangement links TRBV7-9 to TRBJ1-2; D is undetermined. Trimming took off 5 bases at V and 5 bases at J, with 18 bases between the two ends. CDR3 length equals 15 residues. Per germline, CDR1 SEHNR and CDR2 FQNEAQ (reference sequence). The CDR3 loop reads CASSPPGDYRYGYTF. The CDR3 DNA reads as TGTGCCAGCAGCCCTCCGGGAGATTACAGATATGGCTACACCTTC.

The chain combines TRBV11-2 with TRBJ2-1; 14 bases are a match to TRBD2. The junction had 5 bases not matched to a gene; V was cut back by 3 bases and J by 10 bases. The CDR3 contains 15 residues. Per germline, CDR1 SGHAT and CDR2 FQNNGV. CDR3: CASSLTSGGAWEQFF. In nucleotides, the CDR3 is TGTGCCAGCAGCTTGACTAGCGGGGGGGCCTGGGAGCAGTTCTTC.

The gene calls are TRBV6-5 and TRBJ1-1; the D gene is possibly TRBD1 (5 bases). The CDR3 covers 15 residues. V was cut by 2 bases and J by 7 bases, with 17 bases left in between. Germline V gives CDR1 MNHEY, CDR2 SVGAGI. The CDR3 sequence is CASSYRAGIMSEAFF. CDR3 coding DNA: TGTGCCAGCAGTTACCGCGCAGGGATAATGAGTGAAGCTTTCTTT.

The chain uses TRBV27 and TRBJ1-3, with 9 bases that match TRBD1. The length of the CDR3 is 15 residues. V dropped 5 bases and J dropped 0; count of bases not matched to a gene: 2. Looked up from germline, CDR1 is MNHEY and CDR2 is SMNVEV (reference sequence). The CDR3 region is CASSDRGYSGNTIYF. The CDR3 nucleotides read TGTGCCAGCAGTGACAGGGGGTACTCTGGAAACACCATATATTTT.

The chain links TRBV9 to TRBJ2-1, with D tentatively TRBD2 (6 bases). V was trimmed by 3 bases and J by 7 bases, leaving 11 bases between them. Germline lookup yields CDR1 SGDLS and CDR2 YYNGEE. This CDR3 spans 13 amino acids. The CDR3 reads CASSGGGVNEQFF. The CDR3 region has the DNA TGTGCCAGCAGCGGTGGCGGGGTGAATGAGCAGTTCTTC. The full variable domain, with the rest looked up from reference TRBV9 and TRBJ2-1, is DSGVTQTPKHLITATGQRVTLRCSPRSGDLSVYWYQQSLDQGLQFLIQYYNGEERAKGNILERFSAQQFPDLHSELNLSSLELGDSALYFCASSGGGVNEQFFGPGTRLTVL.

This chain links TRBV6-6 with TRBJ1-5; TRBD1 agrees at 7 bases. Germline-derived CDR1 and CDR2 are MNHNY and SVGAGI (reference sequence). There are 15 residues in the CDR3. After removal of 4 bases from V and 1 base from J, the junction contained 4 bases not matched to a gene. This CDR3 reads CASSLTGRSNQPQHF. The DNA for the CDR3 is TGTGCCAGCAGTTTGACAGGGAGGAGCAATCAGCCCCAGCATTTT.

V and J are TRBV27 and TRBJ2-7, with no clear D. V was clipped by 4 bases and J by 3 bases, with 7 bases between them. The CDR3 loop spans 12 amino acids. In germline, CDR1 is MNHEY, CDR2 SMNVEV (reference sequence). This CDR3 is CASSYNGYEQYF. CDR3 DNA sequence: TGTGCCAGCAGTTATAACGGCTACGAGCAGTACTTC.

For the CDR3, the DNA is TGTGCCTGGAGTCCAATACAGGTCATGAACACTGAAGCTTTCTTT. This sequence encodes CAWSPIQVMNTEAFF. The J gene is TRBJ1-1, the V gene TRBV30; TRBD1 might be the D (5 bases). Trimming shortened V by 2 bases and J by 0 bases, and 13 bases separated the two germline ends. CDR3 length equals 15 residues. Germline values: CDR1 GTSNPN, CDR2 SVGIG (reference sequence).

The CDR3 loop reads CASSHAHRQSNQPQHF. DNA of the CDR3: TGCGCCAGCAGCCATGCCCATCGACAGAGCAATCAGCCCCAGCATTTT. The gene calls are TRBV4-3 and TRBJ1-5; D possibly corresponds to TRBD1 (5 bases). CDR1 and CDR2 from the germline V gene are LGHNA and YSLEER. V was clipped by 3 bases and J by 1 base, with 13 bases between them. The CDR3 extends over 16 amino acids.

Turning to this clone: The junction shows a germline mismatch at one end, possibly a read error. The chain recombines TRBV27 with TRBJ2-1, with 8 bases lining up with TRBD2. CDR3 size: 15 residues. Germline V gene data show CDR1 as MNHEY and CDR2 as SMNVEV (reference sequence). CDR3 protein: CASSVSAGGYNEQFF. CDR3 in DNA: TGTGCCAGCAGTGTATCGGCGGGAGGATACAATGAGCAGTTCTTC.

V and J are TRBV7-6 and TRBJ1-1, with 7 bases aligning to TRBD1. The CDR3 covers 16 residues. Germline V gene data show CDR1 as SGHVS and CDR2 as FNYEAQ. Trimming at V came to 0 bases and at J to 5 bases, leaving 9 bases not matched to a gene. The CDR3 sequence is CASSLAEGRGETEAFF. Here the CDR3 DNA reads TGTGCCAGCAGCTTAGCGGAGGGCAGGGGGGAGACTGAAGCTTTCTTT.

This clone has more than one count but fewer than ten. This chain uses TRBV5-6 with TRBJ1-1, with 8 bases that match TRBD1. Germline V gene sequence: CDR1 SGHDT, CDR2 YYEEEE. The CDR3 contains 17 residues. With 4 bases clipped from V and 0 bases from J, the junction kept 11 bases outside the gene matches. CDR3 in amino acids: CASSRSSRGRLNTEAFF. The CDR3 bases are TGTGCCAGCAGCCGGAGTTCCAGGGGGCGCCTGAACACTGAAGCTTTCTTT.

The rearrangement links TRBV5-3 to TRBJ2-5; D not certain. The J call may be mistaken, given a closer DNA end match to TRBJ2-7. TRBV5-3 is filed as an ORF, its function uncertain. There are 12 residues in the CDR3. The CDR3 DNA reads TGTGCCAATTCCTCTGATCTCTACGAGCAGTACTTC. As protein: CANSSDLYEQYF.

The chain links TRBV19 to TRBJ2-7; D is undetermined. CDR1 and CDR2 (germline): LNHDA, SQIVND (reference sequence). The CDR3 has 13 amino acids. Trimming removed 4 bases at V and 3 bases at J, with 10 bases between. The CDR3 nucleotides read TGTGCCAGTAGTACTGACCTAGGCTACGAGCAGTACTTC. It translates to CASSTDLGYEQYF.

The DNA of the CDR3 is TGTGCCAGCAGCTTAGCGGGACAGGGGGTCGGGACTGAAGCTTTCTTT. Translated, it gives CASSLAGQGVGTEAFF. The V and J genes are TRBV7-8 and TRBJ1-1; 11 bases are shared with TRBD1. Germline V gives CDR1 SGHVS, CDR2 FQNEAQ. The CDR3 extends over 16 amino acids. V gave up 0 bases and J gave up 5 bases; unmatched junction bases: 5.

A single count supports this clone. The V and J genes are TRBV4-3 and TRBJ2-1, with 8 positions matching TRBD2. CDR3 length: 16 residues. Germline CDR1 LGHNA, CDR2 YSLEER. V shed 3 bases and J 0 bases; nucleotides not matched to a gene: 4. Here the CDR3 DNA reads TGCGCCAGCAGCCATCCAACTAGCGGCTCCTACAATGAGCAGTTCTTC. Protein: CASSHPTSGSYNEQFF.

The chain couples TRBV27 to TRBJ1-1; 7 positions agree with TRBD1. The CDR3 runs 15 residues. CDR1 MNHEY and CDR2 SMNVEV come from the germline V gene (reference sequence). With 0 bases clipped from V and 3 bases from J, the junction kept 4 bases outside the gene matches. This CDR3 is CASSLSVRGDTEAFF. CDR3 nucleotide sequence: TGTGCCAGCAGTTTATCGGTCAGGGGGGACACTGAAGCTTTCTTT.

This chain joins TRBV4-3 and TRBJ1-2; D might be TRBD1 (6 bases). The CDR3 covers 15 residues. Germline loops: CDR1 LGHNA, CDR2 YSLEER. The V end was cut by 1 base, the J end by 4 bases, with 13 bases between. CDR3 nucleotides: TGCGCCAGCAGCCAAGCGGAGGGGGTGTCCTATGGCTACACCTTC. This codes for CASSQAEGVSYGYTF.

This rearrangement joins TRBV6-5 to TRBJ1-1, with 8 bases fitting TRBD1. The germline gives CDR1 MNHEY, CDR2 SVGAGI. Trimming took 6 bases from V and 4 from J; bases not matched to a gene: 4. This CDR3 region has 13 residues. The CDR3 DNA follows: TGTGCCAGCAGCGTCCAGGGGGCCACTGAAGCTTTCTTT. It translates to CASSVQGATEAFF.

CDR3 coding DNA: TGTGCCAGCAGCGGGAGCGGGAGCTCCTACGAGCAGTACTTC. Its translation: CASSGSGSSYEQYF. The chain employs TRBV9 and TRBJ2-7, with 8 bases matching TRBD2. The germline V gene has CDR1 SGDLS and CDR2 YYNGEE. This CDR3 contains 14 residues. The trim removed 3 bases at V and 0 bases at J, leaving 2 bases unmatched.

V gene TRBV18 combines with J gene TRBJ1-1; D is unclear. Trimming cost V 2 bases and J 0 bases, with 10 bases left between them. Germline CDR1 KGHSH, CDR2 LQKENI. CDR3 length equals 15 residues. As DNA, the CDR3 is TGTGCCAGCTCACCAATTCGGGTTTTGAACACTGAAGCTTTCTTT. Translating it yields CASSPIRVLNTEAFF.

The rearrangement links TRBV27 to TRBJ2-1, with 7 bases that match TRBD2. The CDR3 has 14 residues. In germline, CDR1 is MNHEY, CDR2 SMNVEV (reference sequence). V gave up 0 bases and J gave up 6 bases; unmatched junction bases: 2. The CDR3 coding sequence is TGTGCCAGCAGTTTATCGCCGGGGGGCAATGAGCAGTTCTTC. This translates into CASSLSPGGNEQFF.